The 11 T cell receptor beta chains given below trace back to one sample, sequenced in a study of cytomegalovirus exposure and HLA in healthy donors. The PCR ran on 60 Vbeta and 13 Jbeta primers. Libraries were prepared by immunoSEQ multiplex PCR; TCRdb keeps only in-frame clonotypes and omits some of them. In total, the table holds tens of thousands of clones. Sequences were obtained from PBMCs. The origin of the receptors is a woman aged 35 to 49 in good health and CMV-seropositive.

This chain uses TRBV7-8 with TRBJ1-6, with D possibly TRBD1 on 5 matching bases. CDR1 and CDR2 from the germline V gene are SGHVS and FQNEAQ. The CDR3 sequence is 18 residues long. Trimming cost V 1 base and J 3 bases, with 16 bases left between them. The CDR3 bases are TGTGCCAGCAGCTTAGTGACTAGACAGAGGATCTATAATTCACCCCTCCACTTT. The encoded protein is CASSLVTRQRIYNSPLHF. Looking up the rest from reference TRBV7-8 and TRBJ1-6 gives the full variable domain: GAGVSQSPRYKVAKRGQDVALRCDPISGHVSLFWYQQALGQGPEFLTYFQNEAQLDKSGLPSDRFFAERPEGSVSTLKIQRTQQEDSAVYLCASSLVTRQRIYNSPLHFGNGTRLTVT.

This chain joins TRBV7-8 and TRBJ1-3, with a possible D match to TRBD1 (5 bases). The CDR3 is 14 amino acids. V gave up 4 bases and J gave up 5 bases, with 12 bases separating them. Germline lookup yields CDR1 SGHVS and CDR2 FQNEAQ. The CDR3 loop reads CASSSDRFRNTIYF. CDR3 DNA sequence: TGTGCCAGCAGCTCAGACAGATTTCGAAACACCATATATTTT.

This chain links TRBV19 with TRBJ1-1; 10 bases are a match to TRBD1. The CDR3 is made up of 15 amino acids. Germline V gene sequence: CDR1 LNHDA, CDR2 SQIVND (reference sequence). Trimming at V came to 6 bases and at J to 4 bases, leaving 8 bases not matched to a gene. The CDR3: CASRMTGGMVTEAFF. CDR3 bases: TGTGCCAGTAGGATGACAGGGGGCATGGTCACTGAAGCTTTCTTT.

The rearrangement uses TRBV4-3 and TRBJ1-2; no definite D call. Germline CDR1 is LGHNA and CDR2 is YSLEER. V was shortened by 0 bases and J by 8 bases, with 10 bases between the two germline ends. The CDR3 covers 13 residues. CDR3 coding DNA: TGCGCCAGCAGCCAAGAAGCCACGGGAGGCTACACCTTC. Translating it yields CASSQEATGGYTF.

This chain connects TRBV6-5 to TRBJ1-4; D remains ambiguous. This CDR3 spans 15 amino acids. Germline V gene data show CDR1 as MNHEY and CDR2 as SVGAGI. V was cut by 6 bases and J by 3 bases, with 14 bases left in between. CDR3 coding DNA: TGTGCCAGCAGCGAACGGGGTCCAGCTAATGAAAAACTGTTTTTT. It is translated as CASSERGPANEKLFF.

The chain links TRBV14 to TRBJ1-1; TRBD1 aligns across 7 bases. J was trimmed by 3 bases and V by 1 base; bases with no gene match: 5. Germline-derived CDR1 and CDR2 are SGHDN and FVKESK. The CDR3 sequence is 15 residues long. The CDR3: CASSQARDRDTEAFF. CDR3 bases: TGTGCCAGCAGCCAAGCCCGGGACAGAGACACTGAAGCTTTCTTT.

This sequence joins TRBV6-5 and TRBJ2-7; D possibly corresponds to TRBD1 (6 bases). Per germline, CDR1 MNHEY and CDR2 SVGAGI. This CDR3 comprises 16 residues. Trimming left V 4 bases short and J 0 bases short, with 16 bases between. CDR3 sequence reads: CASSSLGEGVSYEQYF. CDR3 nucleotides: TGTGCCAGCAGTTCCCTGGGAGAGGGGGTCTCCTACGAGCAGTACTTC.

The genes are TRBV7-9 and TRBJ2-3, with 9 bases that match TRBD2. CDR3 size: 17 residues. Trimming removed 5 bases from V and 4 bases from J; junction bases left unmatched: 13. CDR1 and CDR2 from the germline V gene are SEHNR and FQNEAQ (reference sequence). CDR3 protein: CASSPPRGGGAPDTQYF. CDR3 coding DNA: TGTGCCAGCAGCCCCCCCAGGGGCGGGGGGGCCCCAGATACGCAGTATTTT.

The CDR3 protein is CASGRIDSPLHF. The CDR3 DNA is TGTGCCAGTGGCAGGATTGATTCACCCCTCCACTTT. This chain connects TRBV19 to TRBJ1-6; D not resolved. Germline CDR1 LNHDA, CDR2 SQIVND (reference sequence). The CDR3 is 12 amino acids. Trimming pared 8 bases from V and 8 bases from J, leaving 10 bases between.

J is TRBJ1-5 and V is TRBV27; 8 bases fit TRBD1. After removal of 3 bases from V and 2 bases from J, the junction contained 12 bases not matched to a gene. Germline CDR1 MNHEY, CDR2 SMNVEV (reference sequence). The CDR3 is made up of 18 amino acids. CDR3 amino acids: CASSFHTDRGNRNQPQHF. CDR3 sequence (DNA): TGTGCCAGCAGTTTCCATACTGACAGGGGCAATCGCAATCAGCCCCAGCATTTT.

The chain combines TRBV2 with TRBJ1-5, with TRBD1 identical over 7 bases. CDR3 size: 13 residues. V dropped 8 bases and J dropped 4; count of bases not matched to a gene: 5. In germline, CDR1 is SNHLY, CDR2 FYNNEI. The CDR3 bases are TGTGCCAGCCTCGGGACAGAAAATCAGCCCCAGCATTTT. Translating it yields CASLGTENQPQHF.